The 5 T cell receptor beta chains in this list originate from one sample, sequenced in a study of PD-1 blockade in classical Hodgkin lymphoma. Clones were sequenced by immunoSEQ multiplex PCR, and TCRdb holds only the in-frame ones, with some missing. The sample has 3,000 to 4,000 clones, around 80% seen once. Time point specified: newly diagnosed, previously untreated cHL patient sample. Researchers pulled CD8+ T cells out of thawed PBMCs using magnetic negative selection. Material: CD8+ T cells from blood. The receptor set was obtained from a human donor with classical Hodgkin lymphoma.

V usage is TRBV9 and J usage is TRBJ2-2; D ambiguous. The CDR3 is 14 residues long. V was pared by 2 bases and J by 6 bases, with 11 bases between. Looked up from germline, CDR1 is SGDLS and CDR2 is YYNGEE. In DNA form, the CDR3 reads TGTGCCAGCAGCGTGGGGTACGGTCCCGGGGAGCTGTTTTTT. Translated: CASSVGYGPGELFF. The whole variable domain, remainder taken from reference TRBV9 and TRBJ2-2, is DSGVTQTPKHLITATGQRVTLRCSPRSGDLSVYWYQQSLDQGLQFLIQYYNGEERAKGNILERFSAQQFPDLHSELNLSSLELGDSALYFCASSVGYGPGELFFGEGSRLTVL.

The chain joins TRBV5-4 to TRBJ2-7; no firm D call. The V end was cut by 0 bases, the J end by 1 base, with 5 bases between. The CDR3 is 13 residues long. CDR1 and CDR2 from the germline V gene are SGHNT and YYREEE (reference sequence). As DNA, the CDR3 is TGTGCCAGCAGCTTGGATCGGTCCTACGAGCAGTACTTC. Translated: CASSLDRSYEQYF.

The chain recombines TRBV5-6 with TRBJ2-7, with 11 positions matching TRBD1. This CDR3 is 14 amino acids long. Germline V gene sequence: CDR1 SGHDT, CDR2 YYEEEE. Unmatched junction bases numbered 3, after V lost 4 bases and J lost 3 bases. CDR3 DNA: TGTGCCAGCAGCCCGGGACAGGGGGTCTACGAGCAGTACTTC. Its translation is CASSPGQGVYEQYF.

The chain combines TRBV13 with TRBJ2-7; 7 bases map to TRBD1. Looked up from germline, CDR1 is PRHDT and CDR2 is FYEKMQ (reference sequence). The CDR3 extends over 14 amino acids. Trimming took 3 bases from V and 4 from J; bases not matched to a gene: 6. CDR3 bases: TGTGCCAGCAGCTTGACAGGGCGCCGGTACGAGCAGTACTTC. Translated: CASSLTGRRYEQYF.

The chain is built from TRBV6-5 and TRBJ2-6; possible D gene TRBD1, 5 bases. CDR3 length equals 15 residues. Trimming removed 7 bases at V and 0 bases at J, with 10 bases between. Germline assignment: CDR1 MNHEY and CDR2 SVGAGI. CDR3 protein: CASTPDSSGANVLTF. CDR3 coding DNA: TGTGCCAGCACCCCCGACAGCTCTGGGGCCAACGTCCTGACTTTC.